This T cell receptor (beta chain) stems from a study of T cells in Graves' hyperthyroidism and ophthalmopathy. In germline, CDR1 is MNHNS, CDR2 SASEGT. V was trimmed by 5 bases and J by 1 base, leaving 11 bases between them. This CDR3 comprises 15 residues. TCR beta CDR3 regions were amplified from RNA. HTBI primers were the set used in a first-round RT-PCR of the TCR CDR3. TCRdb re-called the multiplex PCR reads through MiXCR, storing one row per CDR3 protein. Here the sample spans approximately 210,000 distinct CDR3 sequences, about 15% being singletons. This clonotype has more than one count but fewer than ten.

The material sequenced was blood. The receptor's source is a man aged 50-60 years with Graves' hyperthyroidism. This chain connects TRBV6-1 to TRBJ2-2, with unresolved D. The CDR3, as DNA: TGTGCCAGCAGTCAAAATGGGTTGAACACCGGGGAGCTGTTTTTT. Translation: CASSQNGLNTGELFF.